A selection of T cell receptor beta chains follows, all from one sample in a study of CD8 T cells in Susac syndrome. TCRdb reprocessed the immunoSEQ multiplex PCR reads with MiXCR, giving one entry per CDR3 protein. The table lists 80,000 to 95,000 distinct CDR3 sequences, 94% of them singletons, with approximately 1% in the top ten. Sequences were obtained from CD8+ T cells from PBMCs. The source is a human donor with Susac syndrome. Each CDR3 is given with its conserved first and last residue. D genes are given only for firm matches. Size tells how often a clone was seen (once, few, many) or the class of an expanded clone, and some rows leave it out.

abundance	d_gene	v_gene	j_gene	CDR3aa	CDR3nt
.	TRBD2	TRBV20-1	TRBJ2-7	CSARPREANYEQYF	TGCAGTGCTAGACCTCGGGAGGCCAACTACGAGCAGTACTTC
few	TRBD1	TRBV4-1	TRBJ1-6	CASSQATGIYSPLHF	TGCGCCAGCAGCCAGGCGACAGGGATATATTCACCCCTCCACTTT
few	.	TRBV6-2/TRBV6-3	TRBJ2-5	CASRGSSETQYF	TGTGCCAGCAGAGGCTCGTCAGAGACCCAGTACTTC
.	.	TRBV2	TRBJ2-7	CASLVRAGNSYEQYF	TGTGCCAGTCTGGTCAGGGCGGGAAACTCCTACGAGCAGTACTTC
.	TRBD2	TRBV27	TRBJ2-1	CASSDGTSGRNEQFF	TGTGCCAGCAGTGACGGGACTAGCGGGAGGAATGAGCAGTTCTTC
.	.	TRBV7-9	TRBJ1-1	CAGERGSEAFF	TGTGCCGGCGAGAGGGGGTCTGAAGCTTTCTTT
.	.	TRBV11-2	TRBJ1-1	CASRVGTEAFF	TGTGCCAGCAGGGTCGGAACTGAAGCTTTCTTT
.	.	TRBV5-1	TRBJ1-2	CASRDTDYGYTF	TGCGCCAGCAGGGACACAGACTATGGCTACACCTTC
.	TRBD1	TRBV4-3	TRBJ2-1	CASSPWTGNEQFF	TGCGCCAGCAGCCCCTGGACAGGGAATGAGCAGTTCTTC
.	TRBD1	TRBV7-9	TRBJ2-7	CASSFPGDRDHEQYF	TGTGCCAGCAGCTTTCCTGGGGACAGGGACCACGAGCAGTACTTC
once	.	TRBV6-5	TRBJ1-1	CASSYSKLGTEAFF	TGTGCCAGCAGTTACTCTAAACTTGGAACTGAGGCTTTCTTT
.	.	TRBV4-1	TRBJ2-1	CASSQAQASEKFF	TGCGCCAGCAGCCAAGCCCAGGCTAGCGAAAAGTTCTTC
.	.	TRBV4-3	TRBJ2-7	CASSPQAMGPYEQYF	TGCGCCAGCAGCCCCCAGGCTATGGGGCCCTACGAGCAGTACTTC
.	TRBD2	TRBV6-4	TRBJ2-3	CASSGLAGGGGTDTQYF	TGTGCCAGCAGTGGACTAGCGGGAGGAGGAGGCACAGATACGCAGTATTTT
.	TRBD1	TRBV6-2/TRBV6-3	TRBJ2-1	CASSGQGAHNEQFF	TGTGCCAGCAGTGGACAGGGGGCGCACAATGAGCAGTTCTTC
.	TRBD2	TRBV7-2	TRBJ2-7	CASSLRLAGDLDEQYF	TGTGCCAGCAGCTTACGGCTAGCGGGAGACCTGGACGAGCAGTACTTC
.	.	TRBV7-9	TRBJ2-5	CASSPVGEEKVGETQYF	TGTGCCAGCAGCCCCGTGGGGGAGGAGAAAGTTGGAGAGACCCAGTACTTC
.	TRBD2	TRBV5-1	TRBJ2-1	CASSLFGAGDHNEQFF	TGCGCCAGCAGCTTGTTCGGAGCGGGAGACCACAATGAGCAGTTCTTC
few	TRBD1	TRBV27	TRBJ2-1	CASSPGGNEQFF	TGTGCCAGCAGTCCAGGGGGCAATGAGCAGTTCTTC
.	.	TRBV18	TRBJ2-1	CASSPLPDNEQFF	TGTGCCAGCTCACCCCTTCCGGACAATGAGCAGTTCTTC
once	.	TRBV18	TRBJ2-5	CASSPFPVIGPNQETQYF	TGTGCCAGCTCACCGTTTCCGGTTATAGGGCCGAATCAAGAGACCCAGTACTTC
.	.	TRBV7-8	TRBJ2-7	CASQDVGYEQYF	TGTGCCAGCCAGGACGTAGGCTACGAGCAGTACTTC
.	TRBD2	TRBV15	TRBJ2-1	CATSTTSGSPEQFF	TGTGCCACCAGCACAACTAGCGGGTCTCCTGAGCAGTTCTTC
.	TRBD1	TRBV6-2/TRBV6-3	TRBJ1-4	CASSYHRLRDSKEKLFF	TGTGCCAGCAGTTACCATCGACTCCGGGACAGTAAGGAAAAACTGTTTTTT
.	TRBD1	TRBV9	TRBJ2-2	CASSGRRDRVWELFF	TGTGCCAGCAGCGGCCGCCGGGACAGGGTATGGGAGCTGTTTTTT
.	TRBD2	TRBV6-2/TRBV6-3	TRBJ2-3	CASSSLAGETDTQYF	TGTGCCAGCAGTTCTCTAGCGGGAGAAACAGATACGCAGTATTTT
.	.	TRBV27	TRBJ1-2	CASSLDDLGSNYGYTF	TGTGCCAGCAGTTTGGACGACCTGGGATCTAACTATGGCTACACCTTC
.	.	TRBV7-9	TRBJ1-5	CASSLEGQPQHF	TGTGCCAGCAGCTTAGAGGGTCAGCCCCAGCATTTT
.	.	TRBV6-5	TRBJ2-1	CASSYRQYNEQFF	TGTGCCAGCAGTTACCGACAATACAATGAGCAGTTCTTC
.	.	TRBV7-8	TRBJ2-3	CASSSDGSTDTQYF	TGTGCCAGCAGCTCCGACGGCTCCACAGATACGCAGTATTTT
.	.	TRBV3-1	TRBJ2-1	CASSQVRFAPEQFF	TGTGCCAGCAGCCAAGTTCGGTTCGCTCCCGAGCAGTTCTTC
.	.	TRBV4-2	TRBJ2-6	CASRELAAGANVLTF	TGTGCCAGCAGGGAGTTAGCGGCTGGGGCCAACGTCCTGACTTTC
once	.	TRBV19	TRBJ1-4	CASSISSGVGIGEKLFF	TGTGCCAGTAGTATATCATCGGGTGTGGGTATTGGTGAAAAACTGTTTTTT
.	.	TRBV7-9	TRBJ2-4	CASSPVSMGLYF	TGTGCCAGCAGCCCCGTGTCGATGGGGTTGTACTTC
.	TRBD1	TRBV6-5	TRBJ2-2	CASSYGPGDRGTGELFF	TGTGCCAGCAGTTACGGTCCTGGGGACAGGGGGACCGGGGAGCTGTTTTTT
.	.	TRBV5-6	TRBJ2-4	CASSYGQAKNIQYF	TGTGCCAGCAGCTACGGACAGGCCAAAAACATTCAGTACTTC
.	TRBD2	TRBV3-1	TRBJ2-7	CASSLRASGSYEQYF	TGTGCCAGCAGCCTAAGGGCTAGCGGGAGTTACGAGCAGTACTTC
.	.	TRBV7-9	TRBJ2-1	CASSLQYNEQFF	TGTGCCAGCAGCCTTCAATACAATGAGCAGTTCTTC
.	TRBD2	TRBV10-3	TRBJ2-2	CATRLAGTGELFF	TGTGCCACCAGACTAGCGGGAACCGGGGAGCTGTTTTTT
.	.	TRBV12-3/TRBV12-4	TRBJ2-1	CASSLESPDWVYNEQFF	TGTGCCAGCAGTTTAGAAAGTCCCGACTGGGTTTACAATGAGCAGTTCTTC
.	.	TRBV6-5	TRBJ1-4	CASSEGGEGEKLFF	TGTGCCAGCAGCGAGGGCGGGGAAGGGGAAAAACTGTTTTTT
.	TRBD1	TRBV6-5	TRBJ2-6	CASSYSTLDRGLGANVLTF	TGTGCCAGCAGTTACTCTACACTTGACAGGGGGCTAGGGGCCAACGTCCTGACTTTC
.	.	TRBV10-2	TRBJ1-2	CASSDRGVESYTF	TGCGCCAGCAGTGATAGGGGAGTGGAGAGCTACACCTTC
.	.	TRBV4-1	TRBJ2-2	CASSQERSHLGELFF	TGCGCCAGCAGCCAAGAAAGGTCACACCTCGGGGAGCTGTTTTTT
once	.	TRBV20-1	TRBJ1-1	CSARPAIDTNTEAFF	TGCAGTGCTAGACCTGCAATAGACACCAACACTGAAGCTTTCTTT
.	.	TRBV30	TRBJ2-3	CAWREVGTDTQYF	TGTGCCTGGAGGGAGGTGGGCACAGATACGCAGTATTTT
.	.	TRBV11-2	TRBJ2-5	CASSPPLGAETQYF	TGTGCCAGCAGCCCCCCTCTCGGGGCGGAGACCCAGTACTTC